Sequencing of this T cell receptor (beta chain) was carried out in a study of cytomegalovirus exposure and HLA in healthy donors. PCR primers comprised 60 Vbeta and 13 Jbeta primers. Using immunoSEQ multiplex PCR, the repertoire was profiled, and TCRdb retains in-frame clones only, with some absent. The sample lists about 98,000 clones; about 81% were seen once. The CDR3 length is 16 residues. CDR1 and CDR2 from the germline V gene are SEHNR and FQNEAQ (reference sequence). V shed 5 bases, J shed 5 bases, and the junction held 10 bases outside the gene matches. As concerns this clone: Its target is unknown.

Study conclusions and caveats: Because they were indistinguishable, some V segments, including TRBV6-2 and TRBV6-3, were excluded. Among immune exposure information, only CMV serostatus was available. Rates of TCR association differed by HLA locus in a later analysis, with DRB1 highest and HLA-C lowest.

The chain links TRBV7-9 to TRBJ1-5, with 9 bases aligning to TRBD1. The sequence was collected from a man aged 40-50 years in good health and CMV-seronegative. Sample: PBMCs. CDR3 DNA: TGTGCCAGCAGCCGTCAAGGGACAGGGCGGGATCAGCCCCAGCATTTT. This translates into CASSRQGTGRDQPQHF.